This passage covers 26 T cell receptor beta chains from one sample sequenced in a study of shared clonotypes between healthy human individuals. This table comes from immunoSEQ multiplex PCR, and its TCRdb copy is limited to in-frame clones, with some not included. Among 2 million to 2.5 million clones listed, around 95% were seen once. The material sequenced was naive CD4+ T cells sorted from blood. Subset denoted: CD45RA+ positively selected. The receptors originated from a man aged 18 to 29 in good health.

This chain joins TRBV28 and TRBJ2-5; 7 bases align to TRBD2. Germline assignment: CDR1 MDHEN and CDR2 SYDVKM. The CDR3 totals 16 residues. V trimming: 5 bases; J trimming: 0 bases; junction bases outside the gene matches: 9. The CDR3 reads CASSRGGVSNQETQYF. The CDR3 nucleotides are TGTGCCAGCAGTCGGGGAGGGGTGTCCAACCAAGAGACCCAGTACTTC.

This clone was observed once. CDR3 protein: CASSVQGISGNTIYF. The CDR3 bases are TGTGCCAGCAGTGTTCAGGGAATCTCTGGAAACACCATATATTTT. This chain links TRBV2 with TRBJ1-3; maybe TRBD1 (5 bases). Trimming took 4 bases from V and 0 from J, leaving 10 bases between them. The CDR3 is 15 residues long. Germline V CDR1 and CDR2: SNHLY, FYNNEI.

The rearrangement joins TRBV2 to TRBJ1-5, with unresolved D. The V gene lost 11 bases and the J gene lost 6 bases, with 14 bases spanning the gap. The CDR3 runs to 12 residues. Germline V CDR1 and CDR2: SNHLY, FYNNEI. The CDR3: CAGKNEGQPQHF. In DNA, the CDR3 is TGTGCCGGGAAGAACGAGGGTCAGCCCCAGCATTTT.

The chain has TRBV13 and TRBJ2-7; possible D gene TRBD2, 5 bases. CDR1 and CDR2 from the germline V gene are PRHDT and FYEKMQ (reference sequence). Trimming shortened V by 0 bases and J by 3 bases, and 9 bases separated the two germline ends. This CDR3 is 14 amino acids long. The CDR3 loop reads CASSLGGIGYEQYF. CDR3 DNA: TGTGCCAGCAGCTTAGGCGGGATAGGCTACGAGCAGTACTTC.

The chain joins TRBV30 to TRBJ1-6; weak D call: TRBD1 (5 bases). Looked up from germline, CDR1 is GTSNPN and CDR2 is SVGIG (reference sequence). V was trimmed by 4 bases and J by 7 bases, leaving 17 bases between them. The CDR3 length is 15 residues. CDR3 loop: CAWKQDLSLNSPLHF. The CDR3 bases are TGTGCCTGGAAACAGGACTTAAGCCTCAATTCACCCCTCCACTTT.

CDR3 loop: CASSVWAGSYEQYF. The CDR3 DNA reads TGTGCCAGCAGCGTGTGGGCGGGAAGCTACGAGCAGTACTTC. The chain carries TRBV5-6 and TRBJ2-7; perhaps TRBD2 as D (6 bases). CDR1 is SGHDT and CDR2 is YYEEEE in the germline V gene. Trimming removed 4 bases at V and 3 bases at J, with 14 bases between. The CDR3 is 14 residues long.

The rearrangement links TRBV5-1 to TRBJ2-7; 8 nucleotides match TRBD1. Looked up from germline, CDR1 is SGHRS and CDR2 is YFSETQ. This CDR3 is built from 14 residues. The V gene end was trimmed by 3 bases and the J gene end by 3 bases; junction bases not matched to a gene: 5. CDR3 residues: CASSSTGDLYEQYF. As DNA, the CDR3 is TGCGCCAGCAGCTCGACAGGGGACCTCTACGAGCAGTACTTC.

The chain recombines TRBV6-5 with TRBJ1-2, with D tentatively TRBD1 (5 bases). The CDR3 consists of 13 residues. The germline V gene encodes CDR1 MNHEY and CDR2 SVGAGI. V was shortened by 2 bases and J by 6 bases, with 10 bases between the two germline ends. This chain's CDR3 is CASSYREGHGYTF. The CDR3 DNA sequence: TGTGCCAGCAGTTACCGGGAGGGACATGGCTACACCTTC.

CDR3 bases: TGCGCCAGCAGCTTCGGGACAGCGACCAACTATGGCTACACCTTC. It translates to CASSFGTATNYGYTF. This sequence joins TRBV5-1 and TRBJ1-2, with TRBD1 matching over 7 bases. Germline V CDR1 and CDR2: SGHRS, YFSETQ. Unmatched junction bases numbered 6, after V lost 2 bases and J lost 2 bases. The CDR3 is made up of 15 amino acids.

The chain uses TRBV7-9 and TRBJ1-1; a possible D gene is TRBD1 (5 bases). The CDR3 covers 13 residues. Trimming stripped 1 base from V and 7 bases from J, with 10 bases between. Germline CDR1 and CDR2: SEHNR and FQNEAQ (reference sequence). CDR3 protein: CASSLEAGLEAFF. Written as DNA, the CDR3 is TGTGCCAGCAGCTTAGAGGCAGGGCTTGAAGCTTTCTTT.

V is TRBV28 and J is TRBJ1-4; D gene uncertain. Between the trimmed V and J ends, which lost 7 bases and 6 bases, there was a span of 6 bases. The CDR3 has 11 residues. Germline V gives CDR1 MDHEN, CDR2 SYDVKM. CDR3 sequence reads: CASTRDEKLFF. The DNA of the CDR3 is TGTGCCAGCACCCGAGATGAAAAACTGTTTTTT. Together with reference TRBV28 and TRBJ1-4, the CDR3 gives the full variable domain: DVKVTQSSRYLVKRTGEKVFLECVQDMDHENMFWYRQDPGLGLRLIYFSYDVKMKEKGDIPEGYSVSREKKERFSLILESASTNQTSMYLCASTRDEKLFFGSGTQLSVL.

The rearrangement joins TRBV25-1 to TRBJ2-7; 8 bases line up with TRBD1. The CDR3 is 13 amino acids. Germline CDR1 and CDR2: MGHDK and SYGVNS. Losses at the gene ends were 1 base for V and 5 bases for J; bases not matched to a gene: 1. CDR3: CASSEWTGNEQYF. DNA of the CDR3: TGTGCCAGCAGTGAATGGACAGGGAACGAGCAGTACTTC.

This chain joins TRBV6-6 and TRBJ1-5; the match to TRBD1 covers 12 bases. With V trimmed by 6 bases and J by 7 bases, 4 bases remained unmatched. The CDR3 is 14 amino acids. Looked up from germline, CDR1 is MNHNY and CDR2 is SVGAGI (reference sequence). The CDR3 DNA reads TGTGCCAGCAGGGGGACAGGGGGCTCACAGCCCCAGCATTTT. Protein: CASRGTGGSQPQHF.

The V call is TRBV5-4, the J call TRBJ1-2; D possibly corresponds to TRBD1 (6 bases). Germline V CDR1 and CDR2: SGHNT, YYREEE (reference sequence). Trimming shortened V by 4 bases and J by 4 bases, and 20 bases separated the two germline ends. CDR3 size: 16 residues. The chain's CDR3 is CASSPWTDSGGYGYTF. The CDR3 nucleotides are TGTGCCAGCAGCCCATGGACAGACTCGGGGGGCTATGGCTACACCTTC. The full variable domain, completed using reference TRBV5-4 and TRBJ1-2, is ETGVTQSPTHLIKTRGQQVTLRCSSQSGHNTVSWYQQALGQGPQFIFQYYREEENGRGNFPPRFSGLQFPNYSSELNVNALELDDSALYLCASSPWTDSGGYGYTFGSGTRLTVV.

CDR3 nucleotide sequence: TGTGCCTGGAGTGTAACTCTGGGCGGGTCCTACGAGCAGTACTTC. Amino acid sequence: CAWSVTLGGSYEQYF. The rearrangement uses TRBV30 and TRBJ2-7, with D perhaps matching TRBD2 (5 bases). Germline-derived CDR1 and CDR2 are GTSNPN and SVGIG (reference sequence). The CDR3 contains 15 residues. V gave up 0 bases and J gave up 1 base, with 13 bases separating them. Together with reference TRBV30 and TRBJ2-7, the CDR3 gives the full variable domain: SQTIHQWPATLVQPVGSPLSLECTVEGTSNPNLYWYRQAAGRGLQLLFYSVGIGQISSEVPQNLSASRPQDRQFILSSKKLLLSDSGFYLCAWSVTLGGSYEQYFGPGTRLTVT.

The rearrangement links TRBV28 to TRBJ1-2; no clear D. The CDR3 extends over 13 amino acids. Germline V gene lookup returns CDR1 MDHEN and CDR2 SYDVKM. V dropped 7 bases and J dropped 5 bases, with 14 bases sitting between them. CDR3 DNA sequence: TGTGCCAGCACTGAGGGCCGTGGGTATGGCTACACCTTC. Protein product: CASTEGRGYGYTF.

The V call is TRBV5-4, the J call TRBJ2-1, with TRBD1 matching over 9 bases. V lost 0 bases and J lost 8; bases outside the gene matches: 9. Looked up from germline, CDR1 is SGHNT and CDR2 is YYREEE (reference sequence). The CDR3 is made up of 16 amino acids. The CDR3 coding sequence is TGTGCCAGCAGCTTGGGGGCCGGGACAGGGTCCCATGAGCAGTTCTTC. This translates into CASSLGAGTGSHEQFF.

As regards this clone: The junction differs from germline at one of its ends, possibly a read error. The chain recombines TRBV30 with TRBJ1-3, with D uncertain. Germline V gene sequence: CDR1 GTSNPN, CDR2 SVGIG (reference sequence). CDR3 length equals 13 residues. The CDR3 reads CAWRALAGNTTYF. In nucleotides, the CDR3 is TGTGCCTGGAGGGCCCTAGCCGGAAACACCACATATTTT.

The chain carries TRBV5-1 and TRBJ1-6, with no clear D. With 4 bases removed from V and 12 bases from J, the gap between germline ends came to 11 bases. CDR1 SGHRS and CDR2 YFSETQ come from the germline V gene. The CDR3 consists of 12 residues. The CDR3 DNA follows: TGCGCCAGCAGCATGAACGGAGAACCCCTCCACTTT. It translates to CASSMNGEPLHF.

J is TRBJ1-2 and V is TRBV7-9; D possibly corresponds to TRBD1 (5 bases). Trimming took 2 bases from V and 6 from J, leaving 10 bases between them. Germline loops: CDR1 SEHNR, CDR2 FQNEAQ (reference sequence). The CDR3 runs 13 residues. In nucleotides, the CDR3 is TGTGCCAGCAGCTTACGGGGGTTAGATGGCTACACCTTC. It codes for CASSLRGLDGYTF.

This chain connects TRBV6-5 to TRBJ2-2; D may be TRBD1 (6 bases). The CDR3 spans 16 residues. Germline CDR1 and CDR2: MNHEY and SVGAGI. V dropped 0 bases and J dropped 5 bases, with 13 bases sitting between them. CDR3 nucleotide sequence: TGTGCCAGCAGTTACTCGGGACAACGAGGGACCGGGGAGCTGTTTTTT. Encoded protein: CASSYSGQRGTGELFF.

This chain connects TRBV2 to TRBJ1-1; D gene unclear. Germline V gene lookup returns CDR1 SNHLY and CDR2 FYNNEI. The CDR3 totals 15 residues. Trimming cost V 6 bases and J 0 bases, with 14 bases left between them. CDR3 residues: CASRMEWVMNTEAFF. DNA for the CDR3: TGTGCCAGCAGGATGGAGTGGGTTATGAACACTGAAGCTTTCTTT. Combining the CDR3 with reference TRBV2 and TRBJ1-1 gives the whole variable domain EPEVTQTPSHQVTQMGQEVILRCVPISNHLYFYWYRQILGQKVEFLVSFYNNEISEKSEIFDDQFSVERPDGSNFTLKIRSTKLEDSAMYFCASRMEWVMNTEAFFGQGTRLTVV.

The V and J genes are TRBV4-3 and TRBJ2-7; 7 bases match TRBD2. The length of the CDR3 is 18 residues. The germline gives CDR1 LGHNA, CDR2 YSLEER. Trimming at V came to 1 base and at J to 4 bases, leaving 16 bases not matched to a gene. The CDR3 reads CASSQGRAGGGSRYEQYF. The CDR3 bases are TGCGCCAGCAGCCAAGGAAGAGCAGGAGGCGGGAGTCGGTACGAGCAGTACTTC.

The genes are TRBV2 and TRBJ1-1; the D gene is possibly TRBD1 (6 bases). This CDR3 has 15 amino acids. Germline-derived CDR1 and CDR2 are SNHLY and FYNNEI. The germline V and J ends were trimmed by 5 bases and 1 base, with 14 bases remaining between them. CDR3 DNA sequence: TGTGCCAGCAGTCTGACAGGCTCCCCGAACACTGAAGCTTTCTTT. Amino acids: CASSLTGSPNTEAFF. The full variable domain, its missing parts supplied by reference TRBV2 and TRBJ1-1, is EPEVTQTPSHQVTQMGQEVILRCVPISNHLYFYWYRQILGQKVEFLVSFYNNEISEKSEIFDDQFSVERPDGSNFTLKIRSTKLEDSAMYFCASSLTGSPNTEAFFGQGTRLTVV.

This clone occurred once. This chain links TRBV7-6 with TRBJ1-1; 7 bases are a match to TRBD1. This CDR3 spans 13 amino acids. After removal of 11 bases from V and 0 bases from J, the junction contained 6 bases not matched to a gene. CDR1 and CDR2 from the germline V gene are SGHVS and FNYEAQ. The CDR3 sequence: CAVWDSLNTEAFF. CDR3 nucleotides: TGTGCCGTGTGGGACAGCCTGAACACTGAAGCTTTCTTT.

The rearrangement uses TRBV12-5 and TRBJ1-1; D is uncertain. This CDR3 is built from 12 residues. The germline V gene has CDR1 LGHNT and CDR2 FRNRAP. V lost 4 bases to trimming and J lost 11 bases, with 14 bases between them. The CDR3 sequence: CASGSSYTEAFF. The CDR3 nucleotides are TGTGCTAGTGGTTCTTCTTACACCGAGGCTTTCTTT.